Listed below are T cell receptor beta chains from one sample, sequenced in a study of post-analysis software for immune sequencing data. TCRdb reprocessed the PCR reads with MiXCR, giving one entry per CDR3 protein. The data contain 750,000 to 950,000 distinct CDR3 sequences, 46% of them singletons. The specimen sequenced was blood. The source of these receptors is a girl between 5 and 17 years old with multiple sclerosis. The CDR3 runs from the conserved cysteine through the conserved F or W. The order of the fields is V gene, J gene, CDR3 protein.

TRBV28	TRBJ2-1	CASDPRTSKNNEQFF
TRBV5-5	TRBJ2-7	CASRESWALEQYF
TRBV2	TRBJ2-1	CARGNEQFF
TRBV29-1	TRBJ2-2	CSVEYRANTGELFF
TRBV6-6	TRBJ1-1	CASSYSTGGPNTEAFF
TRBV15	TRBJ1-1	CATSRDVEAFF
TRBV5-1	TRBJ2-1	CASRLGLNEQFF
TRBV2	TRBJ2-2	CASTGTASGELFF
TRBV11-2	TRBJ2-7	CASSLELAGDRYEQYF
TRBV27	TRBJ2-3	CAGSSGLAGGQYF
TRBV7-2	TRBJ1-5	CASSANRGINQPQHF
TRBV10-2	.	CASRAWREGRYEQYF
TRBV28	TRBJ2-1	CASSLSLAGVNEQFF
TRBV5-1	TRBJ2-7	CASSREREQYF
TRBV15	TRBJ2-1	CATSRDLQGSNEQFF
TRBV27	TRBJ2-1	CASSPIAASSYNEQFF
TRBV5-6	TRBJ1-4	CASSPSGRPNEKLFF
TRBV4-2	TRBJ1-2	CASRGYRDRDYGYTF
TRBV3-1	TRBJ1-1	CASSWGQGHTEAFF
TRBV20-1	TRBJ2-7	CSALRSGGSYEQYF